This paragraph reports one T cell receptor beta chain. These data belong to a study of cytotoxic CD8 clonotypes in ibrutinib-treated CLL. Trimming cost V 4 bases and J 9 bases; bases outside gene matches: 13. Looked up from germline, CDR1 is MGHRA and CDR2 is YSYEKL. This CDR3 spans 15 amino acids. Measured with immunoSEQ multiplex PCR; TCRdb has only the in-frame clones, and not every one. Altogether some 350,000 clones are present, roughly 71% being singletons, with the ten largest covering around 6.3%. The sample here was PBMCs, taken after 36 months of ibrutinib treatment. The V call is TRBV4-1, the J call TRBJ2-7; 9 bases line up with TRBD2. This clonotype was obtained from a human donor with chronic lymphocytic leukemia. This CDR3 is CASSREGGGGAAQYF. CDR3 nucleotides: TGCGCCAGCAGCCGAGAAGGGGGCGGGGGGGCCGCGCAGTACTTC.